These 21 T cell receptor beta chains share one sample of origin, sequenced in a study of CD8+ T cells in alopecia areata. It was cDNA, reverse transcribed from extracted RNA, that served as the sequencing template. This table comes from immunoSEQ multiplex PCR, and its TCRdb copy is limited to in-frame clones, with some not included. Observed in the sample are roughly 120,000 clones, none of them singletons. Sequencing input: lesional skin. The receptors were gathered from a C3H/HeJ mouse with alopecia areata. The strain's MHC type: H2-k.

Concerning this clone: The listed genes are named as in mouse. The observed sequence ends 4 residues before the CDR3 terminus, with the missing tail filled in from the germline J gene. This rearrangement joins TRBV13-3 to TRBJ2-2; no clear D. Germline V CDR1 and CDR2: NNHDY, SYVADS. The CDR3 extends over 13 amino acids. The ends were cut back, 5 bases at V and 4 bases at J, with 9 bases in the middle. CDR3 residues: CASSPDITGQLYF. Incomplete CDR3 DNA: TGTGCCAGCAGCCCCGACATCACCGGG.

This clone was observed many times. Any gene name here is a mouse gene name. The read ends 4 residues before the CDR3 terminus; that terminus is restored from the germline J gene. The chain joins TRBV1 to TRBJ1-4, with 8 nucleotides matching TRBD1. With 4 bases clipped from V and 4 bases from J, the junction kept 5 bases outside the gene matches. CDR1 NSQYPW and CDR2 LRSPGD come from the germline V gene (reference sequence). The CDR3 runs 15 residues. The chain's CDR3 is CTCSVDRGNNERLFF. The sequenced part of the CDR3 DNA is TGCACCTGCAGTGTTGACAGGGGCAACAACGAA.

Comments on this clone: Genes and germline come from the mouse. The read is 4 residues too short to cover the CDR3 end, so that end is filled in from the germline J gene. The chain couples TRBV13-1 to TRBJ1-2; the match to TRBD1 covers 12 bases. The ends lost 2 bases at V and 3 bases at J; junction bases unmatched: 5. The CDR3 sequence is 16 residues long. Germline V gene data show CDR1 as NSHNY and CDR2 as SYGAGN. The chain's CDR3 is CASSDSGTGGDSDYTF. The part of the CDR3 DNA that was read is TGTGCCAGCAGTGACTCCGGGACAGGGGGCGACTCC.

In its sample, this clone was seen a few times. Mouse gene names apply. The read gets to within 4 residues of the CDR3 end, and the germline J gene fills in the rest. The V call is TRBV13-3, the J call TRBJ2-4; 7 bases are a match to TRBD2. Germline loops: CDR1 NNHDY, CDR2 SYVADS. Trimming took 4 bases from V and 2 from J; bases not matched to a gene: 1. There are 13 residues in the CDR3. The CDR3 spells CASSWGDQNTLYF. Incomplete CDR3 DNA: TGTGCCAGCAGTTGGGGGGATCAAAAC. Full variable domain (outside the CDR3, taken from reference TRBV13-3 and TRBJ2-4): EAAVTQSPRSKVAVTGGKVTLSCHQTNNHDYMYWYRQDTGHGLRLIHYSYVADSTEKGDIPDGYKASRPSQENFSLILELASLSQTAVYFCASSWGDQNTLYFGAGTRLSVL.

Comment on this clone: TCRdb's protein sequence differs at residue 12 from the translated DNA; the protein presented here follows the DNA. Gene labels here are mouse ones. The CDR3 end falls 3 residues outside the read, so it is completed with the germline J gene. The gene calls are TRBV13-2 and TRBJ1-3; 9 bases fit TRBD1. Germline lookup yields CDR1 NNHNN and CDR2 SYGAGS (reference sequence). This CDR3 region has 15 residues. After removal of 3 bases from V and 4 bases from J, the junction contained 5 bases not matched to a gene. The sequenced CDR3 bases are TGTGCCAGCGGTGGGACAGGGGAAGGCGGAAATACG. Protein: CASGGTGEGGNT. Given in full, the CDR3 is CASGGTGEGGNTLYF.

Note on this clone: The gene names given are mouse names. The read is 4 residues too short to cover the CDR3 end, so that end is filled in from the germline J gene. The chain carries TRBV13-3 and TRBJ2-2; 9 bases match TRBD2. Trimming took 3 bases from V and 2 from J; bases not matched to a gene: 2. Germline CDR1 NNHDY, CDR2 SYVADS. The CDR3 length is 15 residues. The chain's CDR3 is CASSGGLGNTGQLYF. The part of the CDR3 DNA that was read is TGTGCCAGCAGTGGGGGACTGGGTAACACCGGG.

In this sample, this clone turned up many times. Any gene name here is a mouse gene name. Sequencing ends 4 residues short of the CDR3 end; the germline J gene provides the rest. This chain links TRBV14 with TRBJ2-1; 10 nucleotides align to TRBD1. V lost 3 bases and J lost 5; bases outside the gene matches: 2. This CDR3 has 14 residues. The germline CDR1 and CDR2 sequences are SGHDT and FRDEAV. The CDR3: CASSSGTGDAEQFF. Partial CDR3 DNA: TGTGCCAGCAGTTCCGGGACAGGGGATGCT. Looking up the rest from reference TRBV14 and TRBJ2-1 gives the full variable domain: EAGVTQSPRYAVLQEGQAVSFWCDPISGHDTLYWYQQPRDQGPQLLVYFRDEAVIDNSQLPSDRFSAVRPKGTNSTLKIQSAKQGDTATYLCASSSGTGDAEQFFGPGTRLTVL.

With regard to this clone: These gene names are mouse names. CDR3 bases read: TGTGCCAGCACCCCCGGGACAGGGAAGGATGCT. This sequence encodes CASTPGTGKDA. The full CDR3 protein reads CASTPGTGKDAEQFF. The V gene is TRBV13-3, the J gene TRBJ2-1, with TRBD1 identical over 9 bases. The CDR3 end lies 4 residues beyond the end of the read and is filled in from the germline J gene. The CDR3 is 15 residues long. J lost 5 bases, V lost 6 bases, and 9 bases had no gene match. Germline lookup yields CDR1 NNHDY and CDR2 SYVADS.

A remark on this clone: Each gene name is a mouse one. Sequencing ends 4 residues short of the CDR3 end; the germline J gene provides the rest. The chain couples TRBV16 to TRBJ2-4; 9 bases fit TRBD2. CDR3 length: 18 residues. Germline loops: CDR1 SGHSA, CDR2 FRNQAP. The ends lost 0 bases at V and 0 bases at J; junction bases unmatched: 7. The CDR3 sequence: CASSLEELGGPSQNTLYF. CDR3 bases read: TGTGCAAGCAGCTTAGAGGAACTGGGGGGCCCTAGTCAAAAC.

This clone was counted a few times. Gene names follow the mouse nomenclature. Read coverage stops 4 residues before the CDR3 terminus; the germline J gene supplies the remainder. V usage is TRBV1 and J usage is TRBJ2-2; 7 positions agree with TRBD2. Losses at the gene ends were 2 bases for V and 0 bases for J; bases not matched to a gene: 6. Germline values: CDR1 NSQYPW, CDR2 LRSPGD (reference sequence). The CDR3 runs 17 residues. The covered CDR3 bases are TGCACCTGCAGTGCAACTGACTGGGCGGCAAACACCGGG. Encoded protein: CTCSATDWAANTG. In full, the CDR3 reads CTCSATDWAANTGQLYF.

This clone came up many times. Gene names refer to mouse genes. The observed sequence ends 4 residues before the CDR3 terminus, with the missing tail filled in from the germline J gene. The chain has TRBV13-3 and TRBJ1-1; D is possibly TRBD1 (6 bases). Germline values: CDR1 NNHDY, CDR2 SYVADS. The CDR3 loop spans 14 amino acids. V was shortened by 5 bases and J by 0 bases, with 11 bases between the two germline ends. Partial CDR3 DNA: TGTGCCAGCAGCCGGGACATAGCAAACACA. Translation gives CASSRDIANT. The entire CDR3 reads CASSRDIANTEVFF.

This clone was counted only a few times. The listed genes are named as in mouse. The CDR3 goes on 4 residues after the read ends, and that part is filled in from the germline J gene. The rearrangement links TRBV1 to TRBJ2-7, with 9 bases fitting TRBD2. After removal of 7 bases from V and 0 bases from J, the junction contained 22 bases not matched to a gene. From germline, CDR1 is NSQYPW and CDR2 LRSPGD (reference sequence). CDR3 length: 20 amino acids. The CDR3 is CTCTAAPGGGGVESSYEQYF. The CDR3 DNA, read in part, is TGCACCTGCACCGCCGCCCCTGGGGGGGGCGGGGTTGAGAGCTCCTAT.

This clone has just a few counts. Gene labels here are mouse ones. CDR3 DNA, as far as it was read: TGTGCCGCAGGAAGCTATGCT. This encodes CAAGSYA. The full CDR3 protein is CAAGSYAEQFF. The chain joins TRBV13-3 to TRBJ2-1; D gene unclear. The read terminates 4 residues ahead of where the CDR3 ends, so the germline J gene completes it. Deletions cut 10 bases from V and 3 bases from J, with 8 bases between. Germline loops: CDR1 NNHDY, CDR2 SYVADS. This CDR3 has 11 amino acids.

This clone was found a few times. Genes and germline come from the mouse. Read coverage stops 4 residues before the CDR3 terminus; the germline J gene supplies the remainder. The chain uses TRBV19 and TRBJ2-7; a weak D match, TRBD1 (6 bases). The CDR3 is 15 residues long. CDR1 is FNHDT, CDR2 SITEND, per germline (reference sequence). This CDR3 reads CASSMRRAGEYEQYF. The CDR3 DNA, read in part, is TGTGCCAGCAGTATGCGTAGGGCAGGGGAATAT.

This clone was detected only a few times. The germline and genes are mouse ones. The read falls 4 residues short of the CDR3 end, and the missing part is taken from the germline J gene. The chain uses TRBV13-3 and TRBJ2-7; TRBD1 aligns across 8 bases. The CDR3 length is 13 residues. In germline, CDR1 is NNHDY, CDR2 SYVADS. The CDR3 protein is CASREAGGDEQYF. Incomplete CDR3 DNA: TGTGCCAGCAGAGAGGCAGGGGGCGAT.

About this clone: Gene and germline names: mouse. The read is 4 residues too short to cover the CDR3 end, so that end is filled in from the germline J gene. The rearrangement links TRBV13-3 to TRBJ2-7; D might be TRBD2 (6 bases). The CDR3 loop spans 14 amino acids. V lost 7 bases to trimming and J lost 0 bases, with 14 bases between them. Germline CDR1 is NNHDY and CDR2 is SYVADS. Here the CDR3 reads CASRSRGVSYEQYF. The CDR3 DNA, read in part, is TGTGCCAGCCGTAGCCGGGGGGTCTCCTAT.

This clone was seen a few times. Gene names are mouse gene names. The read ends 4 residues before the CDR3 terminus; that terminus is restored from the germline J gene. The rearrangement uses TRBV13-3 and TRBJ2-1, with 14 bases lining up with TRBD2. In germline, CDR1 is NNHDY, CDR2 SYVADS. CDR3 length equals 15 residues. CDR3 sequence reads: CASSPPGLGGPEQFF. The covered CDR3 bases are TGTGCCAGCAGTCCCCCGGGACTGGGGGGGCCT.

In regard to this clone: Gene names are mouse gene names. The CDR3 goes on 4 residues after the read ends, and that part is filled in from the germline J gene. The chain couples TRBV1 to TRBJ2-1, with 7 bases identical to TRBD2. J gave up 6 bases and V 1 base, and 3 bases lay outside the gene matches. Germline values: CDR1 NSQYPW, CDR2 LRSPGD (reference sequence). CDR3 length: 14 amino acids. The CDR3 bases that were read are TGCACCTGCAGTGCAGTGGGGGGTAGTGCT. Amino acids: CTCSAVGGSA. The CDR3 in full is CTCSAVGGSAEQFF.

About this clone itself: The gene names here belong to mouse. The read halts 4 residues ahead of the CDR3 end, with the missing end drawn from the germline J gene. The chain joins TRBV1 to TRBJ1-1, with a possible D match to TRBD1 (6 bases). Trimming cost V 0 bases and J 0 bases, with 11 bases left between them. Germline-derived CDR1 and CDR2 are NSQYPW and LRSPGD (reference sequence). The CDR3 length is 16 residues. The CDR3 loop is CTCSAEHRVANTEVFF. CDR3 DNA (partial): TGCACCTGCAGTGCAGAACACAGGGTGGCAAACACA.

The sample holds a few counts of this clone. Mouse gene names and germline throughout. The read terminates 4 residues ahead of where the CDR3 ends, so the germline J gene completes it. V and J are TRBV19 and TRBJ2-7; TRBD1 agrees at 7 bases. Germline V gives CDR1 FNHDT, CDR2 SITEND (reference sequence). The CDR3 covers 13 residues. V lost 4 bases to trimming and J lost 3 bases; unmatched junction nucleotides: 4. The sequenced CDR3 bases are TGTGCCAGCAGTCAGACAGGGTTCTAT. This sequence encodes CASSQTGFY. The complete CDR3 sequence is CASSQTGFYEQYF.

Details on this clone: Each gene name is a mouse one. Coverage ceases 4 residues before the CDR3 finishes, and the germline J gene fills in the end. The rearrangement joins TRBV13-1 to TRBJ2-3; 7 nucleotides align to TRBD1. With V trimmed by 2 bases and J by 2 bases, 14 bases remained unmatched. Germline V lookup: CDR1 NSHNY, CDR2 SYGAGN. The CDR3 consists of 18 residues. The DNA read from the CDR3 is TGTGCCAGCAGTGAAGCCCCTGACAGGGAGAGGGATGCAGAA. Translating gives CASSEAPDRERDAE. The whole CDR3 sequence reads CASSEAPDRERDAETLYF.